These 13 T cell receptor beta chains came from one sample sequenced in a study of blood T cell repertoires in COVID-19. Here immunoSEQ multiplex PCR was the method, and the copy in TCRdb shows in-frame clones only, minus some. The table lists 85,000 to 110,000 clones, 70% to 90% of them singletons. What was sequenced was peripheral blood. These receptors originate from a man aged 50 or older in a cohort sampled during active COVID-19.

The V call is TRBV11-2, the J call TRBJ1-3; D may be TRBD1 (6 bases). Deletions cut 1 base from V and 4 bases from J, with 11 bases between. The CDR3 runs 15 residues. Per germline, CDR1 SGHAT and CDR2 FQNNGV. The CDR3 sequence: CASSLAPDSGNTIYF. Here the CDR3 DNA reads TGTGCCAGCAGCTTAGCCCCGGACAGCGGAAACACCATATATTTT.

This chain uses TRBV27 with TRBJ2-5; perhaps TRBD1 as D (6 bases). Per the germline V gene, CDR1 is MNHEY and CDR2 is SMNVEV (reference sequence). With 5 bases removed from V and 2 bases from J, the gap between germline ends came to 21 bases. The CDR3 runs to 17 residues. The CDR3 DNA follows: TGTGCCAGCAGTCCTCTTCGTCTCTCCGACAGGCAAGAGACCCAGTACTTC. This gives the protein CASSPLRLSDRQETQYF.

This chain uses TRBV6-5 with TRBJ1-5, with TRBD1 identical over 9 bases. The CDR3 is 14 residues long. From germline, CDR1 is MNHEY and CDR2 SVGAGI. J gave up 5 bases and V 7 bases, and 6 bases lay outside the gene matches. CDR3 DNA: TGTGCCAGCACCCATGACAGGGGGGATCAGCCCCAGCATTTT. Its protein product is CASTHDRGDQPQHF.

This chain links TRBV29-1 with TRBJ2-2; 7 positions match TRBD1. Germline-derived CDR1 and CDR2 are SQVTM and ANQGSEA. J lost 6 bases, V lost 4 bases, and 5 bases had no gene match. The CDR3 has 13 residues. This CDR3 reads CSVAGQVSGELFF. The CDR3 DNA sequence: TGCAGCGTTGCAGGACAGGTTTCCGGGGAGCTGTTTTTT.

The DNA of the CDR3 is TGCGCCAGCAGCCGAACAAACCAGTCCTCGTGGTTTTTT. This translates into CASSRTNQSSWFF. The chain combines TRBV5-1 with TRBJ1-4, with no clear D. Trimming took off 4 bases at V and 16 bases at J, with 20 bases between the two ends. Per germline, CDR1 SGHRS and CDR2 YFSETQ. The CDR3 spans 13 residues.

The J gene is TRBJ2-7, the V gene TRBV27, with TRBD1 matching over 7 bases. J was trimmed by 3 bases and V by 6 bases; bases with no gene match: 5. The CDR3 sequence is 13 residues long. Germline CDR1 and CDR2: MNHEY and SMNVEV (reference sequence). Written as DNA, the CDR3 is TGTGCCAGCAGCAAGACAGGGAACTACGAGCAGTACTTC. It yields the protein CASSKTGNYEQYF.

This chain links TRBV20-1 with TRBJ2-7, with D perhaps TRBD1 (5 bases). V was shortened by 3 bases and J by 2 bases, with 17 bases between the two germline ends. This CDR3 contains 15 residues. CDR1 is DFQATT, CDR2 SNEGSKA, per germline (reference sequence). This chain's CDR3 is CSASPPLGLPYEQYF. CDR3 bases: TGCAGTGCTAGTCCCCCTTTGGGGCTCCCCTACGAGCAGTACTTC.

The chain joins TRBV2 to TRBJ1-1; 7 bases match TRBD1. J lost 7 bases, V lost 7 bases, and 6 bases had no gene match. The CDR3 is made up of 12 amino acids. Germline CDR1 SNHLY, CDR2 FYNNEI. The CDR3 nucleotides read TGTGCCAGCAACAGGGGCGTGGGTGAAGCTTTCTTT. Residues: CASNRGVGEAFF.

This chain uses TRBV6-5 with TRBJ1-1; a weak D match, TRBD1 (6 bases). Germline values: CDR1 MNHEY, CDR2 SVGAGI. The CDR3 covers 14 residues. V lost 1 base and J 4 bases, leaving 10 bases between the germline ends. For the CDR3, the DNA is TGTGCCAGCAGTTACTTAGACAGGAGCACTGAAGCTTTCTTT. It is translated as CASSYLDRSTEAFF.

The genes are TRBV19 and TRBJ1-5, with TRBD1 as a possible D gene (6 bases). There are 17 residues in the CDR3. The germline V gene encodes CDR1 LNHDA and CDR2 SQIVND (reference sequence). Between the trimmed V and J ends, which lost 6 bases and 5 bases, there was a span of 23 bases. CDR3 bases: TGTGCCAGTAGCAGGAGAGGGGGGGGAAGGATTGATCAGCCCCAGCATTTT. This translates into CASSRRGGGRIDQPQHF. Full variable domain (missing parts from reference TRBV19 and TRBJ1-5): DGGITQSPKYLFRKEGQNVTLSCEQNLNHDAMYWYRQDPGQGLRLIYYSQIVNDFQKGDIAEGYSVSREKKESFPLTVTSAQKNPTAFYLCASSRRGGGRIDQPQHFGDGTRLSIL.

The V and J genes are TRBV19 and TRBJ2-1; TRBD1 matches 12 bases. Trimming took 5 bases from V and 8 from J; bases not matched to a gene: 13. The CDR3 extends over 17 amino acids. Germline CDR1 reads LNHDA; CDR2 reads SQIVND (reference sequence). The CDR3 protein is CASSSTGGTGGRHEQFF. In DNA form, the CDR3 reads TGTGCCAGTAGTTCCACCGGAGGGACAGGGGGCCGGCATGAGCAGTTCTTC.

V is TRBV6-2 or TRBV6-3 and J is TRBJ1-2; possibly TRBD1 for D (6 bases). The V end lost 0 bases, the J end lost 2 bases, and 10 bases lay between the germline ends. CDR1 is MNHEY, CDR2 SVGEGT, per germline. The CDR3 covers 15 residues. Here the CDR3 reads CASSYSPQGNYGYTF. The CDR3 coding sequence is TGTGCCAGCAGTTACTCTCCCCAGGGGAACTATGGCTACACCTTC.

The CDR3 reads CASSEALTGTETQYF. The CDR3, as DNA: TGTGCCAGCAGTGAAGCGCTTACAGGCACGGAGACCCAGTACTTC. This chain connects TRBV6-1 to TRBJ2-5, with D possibly matching TRBD1 (5 bases). Between the trimmed V and J ends, which lost 0 bases and 5 bases, there was a span of 13 bases. Per the germline V gene, CDR1 is MNHNS and CDR2 is SASEGT. This CDR3 is built from 15 residues.